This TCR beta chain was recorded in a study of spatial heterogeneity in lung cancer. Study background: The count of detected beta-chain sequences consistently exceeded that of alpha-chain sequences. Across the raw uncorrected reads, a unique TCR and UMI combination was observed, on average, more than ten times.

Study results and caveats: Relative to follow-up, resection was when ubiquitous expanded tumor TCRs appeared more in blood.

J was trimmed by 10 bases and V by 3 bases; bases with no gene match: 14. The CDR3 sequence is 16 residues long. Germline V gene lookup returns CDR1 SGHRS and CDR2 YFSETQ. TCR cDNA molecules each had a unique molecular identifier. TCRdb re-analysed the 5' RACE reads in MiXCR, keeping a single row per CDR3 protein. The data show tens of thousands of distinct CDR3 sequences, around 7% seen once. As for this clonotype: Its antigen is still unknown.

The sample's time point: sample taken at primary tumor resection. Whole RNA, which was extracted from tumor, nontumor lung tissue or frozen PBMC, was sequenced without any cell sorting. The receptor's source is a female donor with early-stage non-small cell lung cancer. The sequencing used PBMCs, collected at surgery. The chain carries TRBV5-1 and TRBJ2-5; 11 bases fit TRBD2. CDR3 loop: CASSSIAGGPKGDQYF. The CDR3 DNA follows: TGCGCCAGCAGCTCTATAGCGGGGGGGCCCAAAGGAGACCAGTACTTC.